This paragraph covers one TCR beta chain sequence. Its antigen is not yet known. The sample holds no much larger clone one base away, and base qualities are not on file. Healthy HIV-negative adults with no recently reported acute infections or vaccinations were included as donors. Only Caucasian adults living in Nashville, Tennessee, USA were represented among the donors. For unsorted samples, approximately 81 million PBMCs were counted, and genomic DNA was extracted using the QIAamp DNA Blood Mini kit. Blood was collected by leukapheresis, and PBMCs were isolated by Ficoll-Histopaque density gradient centrifugation and then cryopreserved in liquid nitrogen vapor phase. The data belong to a study of shared clonotypes between healthy human individuals (dated by TCRdb to the early 2020s). For context, the study as a whole: The cohort comprised a couple of women and a few men aged 18 to 49 years. Blood TCR repertoires of roughly five healthy adults were deeply sequenced to estimate repertoire size and the extent of clonotype sharing between individuals. Between about 0.85 and 8.9 billion PBMCs per donor were obtained by leukapheresis. To increase sequencing depth and limit assay-specific biases, different laboratories used diverse techniques to prepare libraries and sequence TCR repertoires.

TCR CDR3 regions were amplified from genomic DNA by multiplex PCR using the deep immunoSEQ assay. Extracted genomic DNA from each cell subset was spread evenly across all wells of several immunoSEQ 96-well plates, with each plate serving as a replicate. For unsorted PBMC, around 300 ng genomic DNA, equal to 25,000 to 35,000 T cell genomes, was loaded into each replicate PCR. Genomic DNA from unsorted PBMC was sequenced over ten immunoSEQ deep assay plates. Purified libraries were quantified with a Qubit 3.0 fluorometer, sized on a Bioanalyzer 2100, and re-quantified with the KAPA Library Quantification kit. Each immunoSEQ 96-well plate was sequenced on its own single-read 150-cycle Illumina NextSeq 550 flow cell. The authors' pipeline ran thus. Because only junctional sequences without quality scores were contained in the immunoSEQ output, filtering matching that applied to full-length reads could not be performed. Sequences were annotated with PyIR, a Python wrapper for IgBLAST v1.9, and V/J genes and CDR3 were assigned using IMGT germline references. Reads were removed for weak V/J assignments (E-value above 1e-6), missing CDR3, stop codons, out-of-frame junctions, or ambiguous translated residues. V3J clonotypes were defined as sequences sharing an identical inferred V gene, J gene, and CDR3 amino acid sequence. Percentage overlap between repertoires was computed as shared unique clonotypes divided by the size of the smaller repertoire. Richness of each repertoire was evaluated using RTK rarefaction, the Chao1 estimator, and Recon v2.1 estimates of unobserved clonotypes. TCRdb stores this immuneACCESS table with in-frame sequences only. Part of the clones is absent; in the studies checked, under half of the shortfall reflects unresolved V genes, and no reason is known for the rest. That table furnishes V, J and clone size, whereas the DNA furnished D and trimming. The table for this sample lists around 440,000 clones; 75% to 80% of them were counted only once. Around 12% of the sample rests with the top ten.

The full study reports these points: Sampling was restricted to blood, and TCR repertoires in tissues likely differ from the TCR repertoires found in blood. Pairwise subsampling indicated that sequencing depth was expected to affect the degree of clonotype sharing among donors. Because the study included only a small number of donors, the genetic and exposure-history diversity represented was limited.

The sample was PBMCs. The sequence was collected from a woman aged 40 to 50 in good health. Some clones in this sample may be carry-over from other donors' samples.

The CDR3 sequence is CASSLGTGGEQYF. The DNA sequence is TGTGCCAGCAGCCTTGGGACAGGGGGCGAGCAGTACTTC. The sequence links TRBV7-9 to TRBJ2-7; TRBD1 matches 11 bases in the middle. The germline V gene (reference sequence) provides CDR1 SEHNR and CDR2 FQNEAQ. There are 13 amino acids in the CDR3, from cysteine to phenylalanine inclusive. Of all the DNA, just the CDR3 is kept, 39 bases in frame from base 1. Germline trimming: 5 bases from V, 6 bases from J; junction bases outside gene matches: 3.